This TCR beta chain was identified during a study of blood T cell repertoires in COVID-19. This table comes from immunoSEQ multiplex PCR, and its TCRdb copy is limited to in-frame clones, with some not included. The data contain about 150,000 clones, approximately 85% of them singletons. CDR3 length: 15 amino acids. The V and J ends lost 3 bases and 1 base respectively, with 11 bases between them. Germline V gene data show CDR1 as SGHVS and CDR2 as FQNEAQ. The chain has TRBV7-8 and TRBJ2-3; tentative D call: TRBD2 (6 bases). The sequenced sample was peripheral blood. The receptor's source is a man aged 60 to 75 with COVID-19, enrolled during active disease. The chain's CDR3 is CASSFSGTGTDTQYF. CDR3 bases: TGTGCCAGCAGCTTTAGCGGCACCGGCACAGATACGCAGTATTTT.